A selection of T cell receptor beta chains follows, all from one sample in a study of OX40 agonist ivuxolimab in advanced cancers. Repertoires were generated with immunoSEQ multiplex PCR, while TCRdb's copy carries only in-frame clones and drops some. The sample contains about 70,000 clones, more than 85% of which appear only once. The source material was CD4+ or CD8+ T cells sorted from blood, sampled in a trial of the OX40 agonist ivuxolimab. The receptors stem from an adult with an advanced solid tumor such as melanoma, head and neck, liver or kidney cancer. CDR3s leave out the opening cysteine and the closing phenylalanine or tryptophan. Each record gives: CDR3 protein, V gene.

ASSLRPPQGFNTGELF	TRBV7-3
ASSRGQGLIGYT	TRBV4-1
ASSFTSLGGNEQY	TRBV27
ALTGDTQY	TRBV7-9
ASSQDGGARGYT	TRBV4-2
ASSFGTGTNSPLH	TRBV6-5
ASSYFPGSDIQY	TRBV6-5
AWIPWGSGNTIY	TRBV30
ASRQVLNTEAF	TRBV6-5
ASSLGQTYEQY	TRBV11-2
ASSLGTAHGYT	TRBV7-9
ASSPRRGYQETQY	TRBV11-2
ASSTYLLGVEGGNTIY	TRBV10-2
ASSLMGTGAYEQY	TRBV7-8
ASKEGTYTDTQY	TRBV2
ASSLDSGTSGEETQY	TRBV7-6
ASSRLPGELF	TRBV7-6
ASSVEGWVGAKNIQY	TRBV9
ASSLRTSGHQETQY	TRBV7-8
ASSSGVASNQPQH	TRBV5-6
ASSFGTGVYEQY	TRBV27
ASSLLTETDSPLH	TRBV5-8
AISESVGDIQY	TRBV10-3
ASSSTETGNTIY	TRBV13
ASSLGGETYEQY	TRBV5-6
ASSQVKGYYEQY	TRBV4-1
ASSSGTGGGKTQY	TRBV5-1
AISEIPGGGPDWGTDTQY	TRBV10-3
ASSVVRTSGLSPKHYEQY	TRBV9
ASSRYTGELF	TRBV5-5
ASSLVVGGNSPLH	TRBV11-2
ASSAGVSSYNEQF	TRBV27
ASSPNWVSGNTIY	TRBV7-2
ASREDRGTSYEQY	TRBV2
ASSIPGTGAPGTEAF	TRBV19
ASSLEGQGYYGYT	TRBV11-2
ASSVGGGRNEQY	TRBV9
ASSSDWETQY	TRBV7-6
ASSLYRGFRNEQF	TRBV7-9
ASSYSIVREKLF	TRBV6-5
ASSVGTGELF	TRBV5-8
ATYALTARYEQY	TRBV7-9
ASSHSGNYEQY	TRBV4-2
ASSLESGPYGYT	TRBV11-2
ATSLYEQY	TRBV6-5
ASSFGEYNEQF	TRBV6-5
ASSPGIINTEAF	TRBV5-6
ASLADRVYEQY	TRBV9
ASSGTGPRYEQY	TRBV11-2
ASSLGGQETQY	TRBV5-6
ASSFRGESYEQY	TRBV19
SARTDLYQETQY	TRBV29-1
ASSDPGQIDEQY	TRBV9